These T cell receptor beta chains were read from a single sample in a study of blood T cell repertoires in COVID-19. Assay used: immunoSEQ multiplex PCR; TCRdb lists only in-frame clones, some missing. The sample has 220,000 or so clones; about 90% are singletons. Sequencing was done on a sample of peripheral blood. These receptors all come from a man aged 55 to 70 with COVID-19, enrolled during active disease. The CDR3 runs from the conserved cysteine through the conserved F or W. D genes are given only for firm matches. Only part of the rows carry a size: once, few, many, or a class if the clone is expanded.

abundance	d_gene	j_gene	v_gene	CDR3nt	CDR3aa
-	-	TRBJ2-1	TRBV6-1	TGTGCCAGCAGTGAAGGCGACTTCCGGAAGTTCTTC	CASSEGDFRKFF
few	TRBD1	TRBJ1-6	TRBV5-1	TGCGCCAGCAGCTTGGGACAGGGAAATTCACCCCTCCACTTT	CASSLGQGNSPLHF
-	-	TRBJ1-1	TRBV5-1	TGCGCCAGCAGCCAACAGGACCGAGGCACTGAAGCTTTCTTT	CASSQQDRGTEAFF
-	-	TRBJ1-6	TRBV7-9	TGTGCCAGCAGCTTTCCCTCCGACAGAGTGAGAACTAATTCACCCCTCCACTTT	CASSFPSDRVRTNSPLHF
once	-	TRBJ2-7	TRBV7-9	TGTGCCAGCAGCTTCTCTGGACTCATCTCCTACGAGCAGTACTTC	CASSFSGLISYEQYF
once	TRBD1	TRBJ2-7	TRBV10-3	TGTGCCATCAAGGGACAGGGAAACTACGAGCAGTACTTC	CAIKGQGNYEQYF
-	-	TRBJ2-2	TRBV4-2	TGTGCCAGCAGCCTTCGAGCGGACTGGAACACCGGGGAGCTGTTTTTT	CASSLRADWNTGELFF
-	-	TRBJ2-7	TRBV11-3	TGTGCCAGCAGCTTGTCCAGTACGGCAGGGTTACACGAGCAGTACTTC	CASSLSSTAGLHEQYF
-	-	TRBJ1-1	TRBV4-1	TGCGCCAGCAGCCAAGAGAGAATGAACACTGAAGCTTTCTTT	CASSQERMNTEAFF
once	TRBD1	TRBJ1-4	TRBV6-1	TGTGCCAGCAGGGGGGGACAGGGGATAGGGGAAAAACTGTTTTTT	CASRGGQGIGEKLFF
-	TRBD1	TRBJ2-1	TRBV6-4	TGTGCCAGCAGTCCCTCGGGACAGGGTAACAATGAGCAGTTCTTC	CASSPSGQGNNEQFF
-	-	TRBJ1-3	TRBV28	TGTGCCAGCAGTTTCACGGACAGTCTAACAAGCTCTGGAAACACCATATATTTT	CASSFTDSLTSSGNTIYF
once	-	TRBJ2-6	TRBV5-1	TGCGCCAGCAGCTTGGAGGCGGGAACGGCCGGGGCCAACGTCCTGACTTTC	CASSLEAGTAGANVLTF
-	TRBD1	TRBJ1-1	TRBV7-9	TGTGCCAGCAGCCCGGGACAGACTGAAGCTTTCTTT	CASSPGQTEAFF
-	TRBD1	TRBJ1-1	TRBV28	TGTGCCAGCAGTCGGCCATTACAGGGGGCCACTGAAGCTTTCTTT	CASSRPLQGATEAFF
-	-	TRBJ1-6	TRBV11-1	TGTGCCAGCAGCTTCAGGGGCATTAATAATTCACCCCTCCACTTT	CASSFRGINNSPLHF
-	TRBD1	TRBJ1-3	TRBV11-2	TGTGCCAGCAGCCCGGGGGACAGGACTCTTTTGGGGGACACCATATATTTT	CASSPGDRTLLGDTIYF
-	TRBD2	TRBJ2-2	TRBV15	TGTGCCACCAGCAGAGATTGGGTAGGACTAGTAGGGTCCGGGGAGCTGTTTTTT	CATSRDWVGLVGSGELFF
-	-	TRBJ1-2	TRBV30	TGTGCCTGGAGTGTAAGAGAGTTTAACTATGGCTACACCTTC	CAWSVREFNYGYTF
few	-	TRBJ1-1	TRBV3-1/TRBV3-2	TGTGCCAGCAGCCCGATGGCGAACACTGAAGCTTTCTTT	CASSPMANTEAFF
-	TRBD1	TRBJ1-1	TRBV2	TGTGCCACGGCCGGGACAGGGGGCTGGGGTCGTACTGAAGCTTTCTTT	CATAGTGGWGRTEAFF
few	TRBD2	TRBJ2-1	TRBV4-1	TGCGCCAGCAGCCAACTAGCGGGTTCCTACAATGAGCAGTTCTTC	CASSQLAGSYNEQFF
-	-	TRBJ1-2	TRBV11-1	TGTGCCAGCAGCCGGGAACTTAACTATGGCTACACCTTC	CASSRELNYGYTF
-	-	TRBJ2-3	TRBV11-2	TGTGCCAGCAGCTCCGACGGGAAGAGGACAGATACGCAGTATTTT	CASSSDGKRTDTQYF
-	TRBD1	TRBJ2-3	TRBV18	TGTGCCAGCTCACCATTGGGACAGGGCAGGACAGATACGCAGTATTTT	CASSPLGQGRTDTQYF
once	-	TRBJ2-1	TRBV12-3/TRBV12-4	TGTGCCAGCAGTTTTATATACAATGAGCAGTTCTTC	CASSFIYNEQFF
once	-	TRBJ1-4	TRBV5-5	TGTGCCAGCAGCTTGTACCAGGGGACTAATGAAAAACTGTTTTTT	CASSLYQGTNEKLFF
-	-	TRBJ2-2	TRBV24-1	TGTGCCACCAGTGATTTTCCGGTTTACGACACCGGGGAGCTGTTTTTT	CATSDFPVYDTGELFF
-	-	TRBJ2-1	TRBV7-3	TGTGCCAGCAGCTCCCTCGGTTTCGGGATCGAGCCATACAATGAGCAGTTCTTC	CASSSLGFGIEPYNEQFF
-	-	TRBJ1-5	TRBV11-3	TGTGCCAGCAGCCCCCAACACCCTCGAGAGGACAACAGCAATCAGCCCCAGCATTTT	CASSPQHPREDNSNQPQHF
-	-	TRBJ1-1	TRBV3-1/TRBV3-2	TGTGCCAGCAACCTCGGGGGGCGGCGAAACACTGAAGCTTTCTTT	CASNLGGRRNTEAFF
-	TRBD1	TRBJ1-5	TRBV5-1	TGCGCCAGCAGCCCACAGGGGACGAGCAATCAGCCCCAGCATTTT	CASSPQGTSNQPQHF
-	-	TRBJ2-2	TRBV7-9	TGTGCCAGCAGCTTAGGAGTATATGCGAACACCGGGGAGCTGTTTTTT	CASSLGVYANTGELFF
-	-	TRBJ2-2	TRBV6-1	TGTGCCAGCAGTGAAATTGGAGGGGGGGCCGGGGAGCTGTTTTTT	CASSEIGGGAGELFF
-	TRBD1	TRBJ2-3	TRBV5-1	TGCGCCAGCAGCTTACAGGGGACAGATACGCAGTATTTT	CASSLQGTDTQYF
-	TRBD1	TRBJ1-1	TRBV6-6	TGTGCCAGCAGTACGCAGGGGGGCGGTCACACTGAAGCTTTCTTT	CASSTQGGGHTEAFF
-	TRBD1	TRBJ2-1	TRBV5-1	TGCGCCAGCAGCACAGGACAGGTATACAATGAGCAGTTCTTC	CASSTGQVYNEQFF
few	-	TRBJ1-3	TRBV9	TGTGCCAGCAGCGTAGATGCAGAATTCGGAAACACCATATATTTT	CASSVDAEFGNTIYF
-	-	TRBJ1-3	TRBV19	TGTGCCAGTAGTATAGGGAGACGGAACTCTGGAAACACCATATATTTT	CASSIGRRNSGNTIYF
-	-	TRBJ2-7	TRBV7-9	TGTGCCAGCAGCTTGAAAGCCGCAGGCTACGAGCAGTACTTC	CASSLKAAGYEQYF
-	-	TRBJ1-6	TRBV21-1	TGTGCCAGCAGCCCGCGAGGGAGCTATAATTCACCCCTCCACTTT	CASSPRGSYNSPLHF
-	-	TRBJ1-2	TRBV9	TGTGCCAGCAGCGACCAGGGGTGGCATGGCTACACCTTC	CASSDQGWHGYTF